This TCR beta chain came from a study of T cells after yellow fever vaccination. Losses at the gene ends were 10 bases for V and 8 bases for J; bases not matched to a gene: 19. Germline V gives CDR1 MGHDK, CDR2 SYGVNS. There are 15 residues in the CDR3. At least ten counts were recorded for this clonotype. TCRdb reprocessed the 5' RACE reads with MiXCR, giving one entry per CDR3 protein. The table shows a few hundred thousand distinct CDR3 sequences, with roughly 4% occurring only once. Sequenced material: PBMCs, taken on the day of the yellow fever booster vaccination. This chain links TRBV25-1 with TRBJ1-2, with TRBD1 identical over 7 bases. The sequence derives from a man younger than 30 who received the YFV17D yellow fever vaccine. The CDR3 sequence: CAIPGTLRGFYGYTF. CDR3 nucleotides: TGTGCCATCCCAGGAACCCTCAGGGGGTTTTACGGCTACACCTTC.